What follows are 9 T cell receptor beta chains derived from one specimen sequenced in a study of T cells after yellow fever vaccination. Using its own MiXCR run on the 5' RACE reads, TCRdb lists one record per CDR3 protein. The sample lists about 96,000 distinct CDR3 sequences, approximately 8.4% occurring once. Sequencing was performed on CD8+ T cells not binding an NS4B(214-222) dextramer, sorted from PBMCs, taken around 15 days after the first yellow fever vaccination. The receptors stem from a man between 18 and 29 years old who received the YFV17D yellow fever vaccine.

There are many counts of this clonotype. This chain connects TRBV6-5 to TRBJ2-7; unclear D gene. Trimming removed 2 bases from V and 4 bases from J, with 9 bases in between. The CDR3 runs 13 residues. Germline V lookup: CDR1 MNHEY, CDR2 SVGAGI. CDR3 sequence: CASSYGATYEQYV. The CDR3 DNA is TGTGCCAGCAGTTACGGCGCGACTTACGAGCAGTACGTC.

This clonotype was seen a handful of times. The V call is TRBV5-6, the J call TRBJ2-5, with D possibly being TRBD2 (7 bases). Trimming stripped 0 bases from V and 5 bases from J, with 14 bases between. This CDR3 spans 15 amino acids. CDR1 is SGHDT, CDR2 YYEEEE, per germline. Here the CDR3 reads CASSLAWGGLETQYF. The CDR3 DNA follows: TGTGCCAGCAGCTTGGCCTGGGGGGGGCTCGAGACCCAGTACTTC.

This clonotype showed up just a few times. The genes are TRBV5-4 and TRBJ2-2; TRBD2 aligns across 8 bases. V was clipped by 4 bases and J by 3 bases; unmatched bases: 5. From germline, CDR1 is SGHNT and CDR2 YYREEE (reference sequence). The CDR3 runs 15 residues. For the CDR3, the DNA is TGTGCCAGCAGCCAAGCGGGGGAGCACACCGGGGAGCTGTTTTTT. Protein product: CASSQAGEHTGELFF.

This clonotype came up a few times. The chain couples TRBV11-2 to TRBJ1-4; 10 positions agree with TRBD1. Trimming at V came to 1 base and at J to 8 bases, leaving 1 base not matched to a gene. The CDR3 sequence is 14 residues long. Germline CDR1 reads SGHAT; CDR2 reads FQNNGV. The CDR3 DNA follows: TGTGCCAGCAGCTTAGGGACAGGGGGGGAAAAACTGTTTTTT. It translates to CASSLGTGGEKLFF.

This clonotype has more than one count but fewer than ten. The chain is built from TRBV27 and TRBJ2-2; a possible D gene is TRBD2 (5 bases). Germline CDR1 reads MNHEY; CDR2 reads SMNVEV (reference sequence). The V and J ends lost 4 bases and 8 bases respectively, with 11 bases between them. CDR3 length: 13 residues. DNA for the CDR3: TGTGCCAGCAGTTGGCTCGGGATTGGGGAGCTGTTTTTT. It encodes CASSWLGIGELFF.

This clonotype has more than one count but fewer than ten. The chain joins TRBV6-1 to TRBJ2-5, with 13 bases lining up with TRBD2. The J segment lost 5 bases and the V segment lost 6 bases, leaving 3 bases of the junction unmatched. Germline V gene data show CDR1 as MNHNS and CDR2 as SASEGT. The CDR3 length is 14 residues. The CDR3 region is CASRLAGGLETQYF. As DNA, the CDR3 is TGTGCCAGCAGACTAGCGGGGGGGCTCGAGACCCAGTACTTC.

The J gene is TRBJ2-2, the V gene TRBV5-1, with D unresolved. V was pared by 2 bases and J by 5 bases, with 7 bases between. CDR1 and CDR2 (germline): SGHRS, YFSETQ. This CDR3 is built from 13 residues. CDR3 nucleotides: TGCGCCAGCAGCTTTTGGGGTACCGGGGAGCTGTTTTTT. Translating it yields CASSFWGTGELFF.

Details on this clonotype: A read error may produce the germline difference seen at one junction end. The rearrangement joins TRBV11-2 to TRBJ1-1, with 12 bases aligning to TRBD1. CDR3 length: 16 amino acids. Germline loops: CDR1 SGHAT, CDR2 FQNNGV. CDR3 DNA: TGTGCCAGCAGCTTGGGACAGGGGGCCGCGAACTCTGAAGCTTTCTTT. It specifies CASSLGQGAANSEAFF.

The rearrangement joins TRBV10-3 to TRBJ1-1; maybe TRBD1 (5 bases). CDR1 and CDR2 (germline): ENHRY, SYGVKD. The CDR3 contains 15 residues. V dropped 8 bases and J dropped 1 base, with 17 bases sitting between them. As DNA, the CDR3 is TGTGCCATCGGCGCTGGAATGCAGGGGAACACTGAAGCTTTCTTT. Translation gives CAIGAGMQGNTEAFF.